This T cell receptor beta chain appears in the sequencing data of a study of blood T cell repertoires in COVID-19. Background on the study: The United States, Italy and Spain were the sources of the acute and convalescent COVID-19 samples. PBMCs, B-cell-depleted T cells, or T cells provided the cDNA or gDNA that made up the material.

As handled by the study authors: Counts of nucleated cells, estimated from reference gene primer amplification, were obtained. Assay used: immunoSEQ multiplex PCR; TCRdb lists only in-frame clones, some missing. V and J calls and clone size follow that table, whereas D and trimming were derived from the DNA. Of 200,000 to 300,000 clones in the sample, 86% are singletons; the top ten hold 1.5% to 2%. The CDR3 totals 16 residues. The origin of this receptor is a man aged 25-40 years with active or convalescent COVID-19. The chain combines TRBV21-1 with TRBJ1-2; no check of the table's D call, TRBD1, against the DNA was made. TRBV21-1 is tagged as a pseudogene. Sequencing used peripheral blood. The CDR3 DNA reads TGTGCCAGCAGCAAAGTAAGGCACAGGGGGCATGATGGCTACACCTTC. Protein: CASSKVRHRGHDGYTF.